The next 19 T cell receptor beta chains were all read from a single sample in a study of blood T cell repertoires in COVID-19. Sequenced by immunoSEQ multiplex PCR; TCRdb stores in-frame clones only, minus some. The sample has about 130,000 clones; approximately 84% are singletons. What was sequenced was peripheral blood. These receptor sequences come from a man in his 60s with acute or convalescent COVID-19.

The rearrangement uses TRBV27 and TRBJ2-3; 10 nucleotides agree with TRBD1. The germline CDR1 and CDR2 sequences are MNHEY and SMNVEV (reference sequence). This CDR3 has 15 amino acids. V lost 2 bases to trimming and J lost 5 bases; unmatched junction nucleotides: 4. The CDR3 region has the DNA TGTGCCAGCAGTTTAGAAGGACAGGGGGGAGATACGCAGTATTTT. Translation gives CASSLEGQGGDTQYF.

CDR3 bases: TGTGCCAGCAGTCTTGGGGGGAAATCGGATACGCAGTATTTT. Translating it yields CASSLGGKSDTQYF. The rearrangement links TRBV14 to TRBJ2-3, with D tentatively TRBD2 (6 bases). The CDR3 loop spans 14 amino acids. V lost 6 bases to trimming and J lost 6 bases, with 16 bases between them. The germline CDR1 and CDR2 sequences are SGHDN and FVKESK.

The chain combines TRBV11-3 with TRBJ2-2; 7 bases are shared with TRBD2. This CDR3 has 16 residues. Per germline, CDR1 SGHNT and CDR2 YENEEA. The trim removed 5 bases at V and 6 bases at J, leaving 12 bases unmatched. CDR3 DNA: TGTGCCAGCAGCCTAGGAGGCGCGGGGGACCCCGGGGAGCTGTTTTTT. Its protein is CASSLGGAGDPGELFF.

The chain carries TRBV19 and TRBJ2-2; 7 nucleotides align to TRBD1. V lost 3 bases to trimming and J lost 4 bases; unmatched junction nucleotides: 5. The CDR3 runs 15 residues. From germline, CDR1 is LNHDA and CDR2 SQIVND (reference sequence). The CDR3 loop reads CASSIGEGATGELFF. In nucleotides, the CDR3 is TGTGCCAGTAGTATTGGCGAGGGGGCCACCGGGGAGCTGTTTTTT.

This chain links TRBV24-1 with TRBJ2-2; perhaps TRBD2 as D (5 bases). The CDR3 sequence is 13 residues long. Looked up from germline, CDR1 is KGHDR and CDR2 is SFDVKD. V was pared by 4 bases and J by 7 bases, with 9 bases between. CDR3 amino acids: CATSDPGIGELFF. CDR3 in DNA: TGTGCCACCAGTGACCCGGGGATCGGGGAGCTGTTTTTT.

The chain couples TRBV4-1 to TRBJ2-1, with a weak D call TRBD2 (5 bases). The CDR3 spans 16 residues. Germline V gene sequence: CDR1 MGHRA, CDR2 YSYEKL. Trimming removed 4 bases at V and 0 bases at J, with 13 bases between. The CDR3 sequence is CASSLSAGHSYNEQFF. The DNA for the CDR3 is TGCGCCAGCAGCCTCTCGGCGGGCCACTCCTACAATGAGCAGTTCTTC.

The count of this clone is one. The chain joins TRBV30 to TRBJ1-3, with D perhaps matching TRBD1 (5 bases). There are 14 residues in the CDR3. From germline, CDR1 is GTSNPN and CDR2 SVGIG (reference sequence). V gave up 5 bases and J gave up 2 bases, with 13 bases separating them. The CDR3 spells CAWRLPGTGNTIYF. The CDR3 DNA sequence: TGTGCCTGGCGCCTCCCAGGGACTGGAAACACCATATATTTT. Using reference TRBV30 and TRBJ1-3 for the parts outside the CDR3, the full variable domain is SQTIHQWPATLVQPVGSPLSLECTVEGTSNPNLYWYRQAAGRGLQLLFYSVGIGQISSEVPQNLSASRPQDRQFILSSKKLLLSDSGFYLCAWRLPGTGNTIYFGEGSWLTVV.

This clone appeared a single time. The chain couples TRBV3-1 (or the pseudogene TRBV3-2) to TRBJ1-2; a possible D gene is TRBD1 (5 bases). This CDR3 has 14 amino acids. Germline CDR1 LGHDT, CDR2 YNNKEL (reference sequence). The ends were cut back, 2 bases at V and 8 bases at J, with 15 bases in the middle. The CDR3 nucleotides are TGTGCCAGCAGCCAAACAACCCAGGGAGGGGGCTACACCTTC. It codes for CASSQTTQGGGYTF.

The chain combines TRBV3-1 (or the pseudogene TRBV3-2) with TRBJ2-5, with TRBD2 matching 10 bases. Germline CDR1 LGHDT, CDR2 YNNKEL (reference sequence). The CDR3 spans 16 residues. J was trimmed by 4 bases and V by 3 bases; bases with no gene match: 8. CDR3: CASSHRLAGGGETQYF. The CDR3, as DNA: TGTGCCAGCAGCCACCGCTTAGCGGGAGGAGGAGAGACCCAGTACTTC.

The gene calls are TRBV18 and TRBJ1-1; TRBD1 is a possible D gene (5 bases). This CDR3 region has 16 residues. The V end was cut by 3 bases, the J end by 1 base, with 15 bases between. CDR1 KGHSH and CDR2 LQKENI come from the germline V gene. The CDR3 loop is CASSPRLQVANTEAFF. CDR3 DNA: TGTGCCAGCTCACCGCGCCTACAGGTAGCGAACACTGAAGCTTTCTTT. Full variable domain (missing parts from reference TRBV18 and TRBJ1-1): NAGVMQNPRHLVRRRGQEARLRCSPMKGHSHVYWYRQLPEEGLKFMVYLQKENIIDESGMPKERFSAEFPKEGPSILRIQQVVRGDSAAYFCASSPRLQVANTEAFFGQGTRLTVV.

The chain carries TRBV7-2 and TRBJ2-7; D may be TRBD1 (6 bases). V was trimmed by 1 base and J by 4 bases, leaving 11 bases between them. Germline V gene data show CDR1 as SGHTA and CDR2 as FQGNSA. This CDR3 is built from 14 residues. CDR3 DNA sequence: TGTGCCAGCAGCTTAGGGGACACACCTTACGAGCAGTACTTC. Translating gives CASSLGDTPYEQYF. The entire variable domain, with the rest obtained from reference TRBV7-2 and TRBJ2-7, is as follows: GAGVSQSPSNKVTEKGKDVELRCDPISGHTALYWYRQSLGQGLEFLIYFQGNSAPDKSGLPSDRFSAERTGGSVSTLTIQRTQQEDSAVYLCASSLGDTPYEQYFGPGTRLTVT.

The chain combines TRBV11-2 with TRBJ2-3; 7 positions match TRBD2. Per germline, CDR1 SGHAT and CDR2 FQNNGV. J was trimmed by 6 bases and V by 7 bases; bases with no gene match: 13. The CDR3 is made up of 15 amino acids. This CDR3 is CASKQAGYNVDTQYF. The DNA of the CDR3 is TGTGCCAGCAAACAAGCGGGATACAATGTCGATACGCAGTATTTT. The whole variable domain, filled in from reference TRBV11-2 and TRBJ2-3, reads EAGVAQSPRYKIIEKRQSVAFWCNPISGHATLYWYQQILGQGPKLLIQFQNNGVVDDSQLPKDRFSAERLKGVDSTLKIQPAKLEDSAVYLCASKQAGYNVDTQYFGPGTRLTVL.

This rearrangement joins TRBV19 to TRBJ2-5; 8 bases are shared with TRBD1. In germline, CDR1 is LNHDA, CDR2 SQIVND (reference sequence). The junction had 6 bases not matched to a gene; V was cut back by 5 bases and J by 4 bases. The CDR3 covers 14 residues. In DNA form, the CDR3 reads TGTGCCAGTAGTGTCCAGGGGGCCGGAGAGACCCAGTACTTC. It encodes CASSVQGAGETQYF.

V and J are TRBV3-1 (or the pseudogene TRBV3-2) and TRBJ2-5; D gene unclear. V lost 7 bases and J lost 2, with 14 bases in between. There are 14 residues in the CDR3. Germline CDR1 reads LGHDT; CDR2 reads YNNKEL (reference sequence). CDR3: CASMAPARQETQYF. The CDR3 coding sequence is TGTGCCAGCATGGCTCCCGCTAGACAAGAGACCCAGTACTTC.

The J gene is TRBJ1-1, the V gene TRBV19; D remains unclear. V lost 5 bases to trimming and J lost 1 base, with 14 bases between them. Germline assignment: CDR1 LNHDA and CDR2 SQIVND (reference sequence). The length of the CDR3 is 15 residues. The DNA for the CDR3 is TGTGCCAGTAGTCCCCGGACTGATTCGAACACTGAAGCTTTCTTT. This codes for CASSPRTDSNTEAFF.

This chain links TRBV12-5 with TRBJ2-7; TRBD1 agrees at 11 bases. The V and J ends lost 3 bases and 3 bases, in that order; junction bases with no gene match: 4. The CDR3 spans 15 residues. The germline V gene has CDR1 LGHNT and CDR2 FRNRAP. CDR3 coding DNA: TGTGCTAGTGGTTTAGGACAGGGGGCTATCTACGAGCAGTACTTC. As protein: CASGLGQGAIYEQYF.

J is TRBJ2-2 and V is TRBV7-9, with 9 bases that match TRBD2. J was trimmed by 7 bases and V by 6 bases; bases with no gene match: 9. Germline CDR1 SEHNR, CDR2 FQNEAQ (reference sequence). The CDR3 is 15 amino acids. CDR3 sequence reads: CASSPVAGAGGELFF. The CDR3 nucleotides are TGTGCCAGCAGTCCAGTAGCGGGGGCTGGCGGGGAGCTGTTTTTT.

The chain recombines TRBV18 with TRBJ1-1; 8 nucleotides align to TRBD1. The CDR3 spans 16 residues. CDR1 KGHSH and CDR2 LQKENI come from the germline V gene. V lost 6 bases to trimming and J lost 1 base; unmatched junction nucleotides: 10. The CDR3 is CASSRSIGTGNTEAFF. In DNA form, the CDR3 reads TGTGCCAGCTCCCGGAGTATTGGGACAGGGAACACTGAAGCTTTCTTT.

J is TRBJ1-1 and V is TRBV27; no firm D call. Germline V gene data show CDR1 as MNHEY and CDR2 as SMNVEV (reference sequence). Trimming shortened V by 3 bases and J by 8 bases, and 10 bases separated the two germline ends. There are 12 residues in the CDR3. In DNA, the CDR3 is TGTGCCAGCAGTTTTGGTCCGGGGGAAGCTTTCTTT. Protein: CASSFGPGEAFF.